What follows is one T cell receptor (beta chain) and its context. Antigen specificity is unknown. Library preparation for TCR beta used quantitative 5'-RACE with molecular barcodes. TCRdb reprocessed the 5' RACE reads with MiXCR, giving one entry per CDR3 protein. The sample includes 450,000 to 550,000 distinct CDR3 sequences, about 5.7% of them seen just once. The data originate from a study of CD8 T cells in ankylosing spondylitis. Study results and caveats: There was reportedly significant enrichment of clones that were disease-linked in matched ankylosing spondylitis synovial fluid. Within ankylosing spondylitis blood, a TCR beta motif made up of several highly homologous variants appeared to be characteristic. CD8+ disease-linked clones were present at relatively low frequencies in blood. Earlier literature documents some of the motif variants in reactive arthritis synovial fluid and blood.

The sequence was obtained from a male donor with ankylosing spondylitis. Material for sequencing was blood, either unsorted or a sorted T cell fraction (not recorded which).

The DNA of the CDR3 is TGTGCCAGCAGCCGAACGGGGTTCCAAGAGACCCAGTACTTC. This encodes CASSRTGFQETQYF. The chain recombines TRBV3-1 with TRBJ2-5; D may be TRBD2 (5 bases). The V end was cut by 4 bases, the J end by 1 base, with 10 bases between. The germline CDR1 and CDR2 sequences are LGHDT and YNNKEL (reference sequence). This CDR3 has 14 residues.